The 14 T cell receptor beta chains below all came from one sample that was sequenced in a study of T-cell reconstitution after alpha-beta-depleted transplantation in children. It was with unique molecular identifiers that the TCRbeta library was prepared. TCRdb recomputed calls from the PCR reads with MiXCR, one row per CDR3 protein. The sample carries around 800,000 distinct CDR3 sequences, 15% to 20% recorded once. Here the sequenced sample was PBMCs, mostly from graft donor cells, taken 360 days after TCRalphabeta/CD19-depleted stem cell transplant. These receptors were collected from a male patient between 10 and 17 years old who had a stem cell transplant for acute lymphoblastic leukemia, so the T cells may come from the graft donor.

The chain links TRBV10-2 to TRBJ2-7, with D maybe TRBD1 (5 bases). The CDR3 is 13 residues long. V dropped 2 bases and J dropped 2 bases, with 7 bases sitting between them. Germline CDR1 reads WSHSY; CDR2 reads SAAADI. In nucleotides, the CDR3 is TGCGCCAGCAGTGAGAGGGGCGCCTACGAGCAGTACTTC. The encoded protein is CASSERGAYEQYF.

V gene TRBV5-1 combines with J gene TRBJ2-7; D ambiguous. V gave up 6 bases and J gave up 5 bases, with 18 bases separating them. The CDR3 spans 14 residues. Germline V gene lookup returns CDR1 SGHRS and CDR2 YFSETQ. CDR3 loop: CASKRTPPEDEQYF. CDR3 coding DNA: TGCGCCAGCAAAAGGACCCCTCCGGAAGACGAGCAGTACTTC.

This clonotype was seen many times. The chain uses TRBV5-1 and TRBJ2-7; no firm D call. Per the germline V gene, CDR1 is SGHRS and CDR2 is YFSETQ. Trimming pared 4 bases from V and 0 bases from J, leaving 14 bases between. The CDR3 spans 15 residues. The CDR3 here is CASSPPVRSSYEQYF. CDR3 DNA sequence: TGCGCCAGCAGCCCACCTGTCAGGAGCTCCTACGAGCAGTACTTC.

The chain couples TRBV12-3 or TRBV12-4 to TRBJ2-2; 9 nucleotides align to TRBD2. V was clipped by 6 bases and J by 4 bases; unmatched bases: 6. The CDR3 is 15 residues long. The CDR3 is CASSRGRGGTGELFF. CDR3 in DNA: TGTGCCAGCAGCCGCGGGAGGGGGGGCACCGGGGAGCTGTTTTTT.

The CDR3: CSAGGSPDETQYF. The CDR3 DNA follows: TGCAGTGCTGGGGGGAGCCCGGACGAGACCCAGTACTTC. The chain employs TRBV20-1 and TRBJ2-5; weak D call: TRBD2 (6 bases). V gave up 5 bases and J gave up 5 bases, with 15 bases separating them. From germline, CDR1 is DFQATT and CDR2 SNEGSKA (reference sequence). The CDR3 extends over 13 amino acids.

This clonotype was seen only a few times. The CDR3 nucleotides read TGTGCCAGCACCGACGACTCCGAGAGCGAGCAGTACTTC. Encoded protein: CASTDDSESEQYF. The V gene is TRBV3-1, the J gene TRBJ2-7, with unresolved D. Trimming cost V 7 bases and J 6 bases, with 16 bases left between them. Germline loops: CDR1 LGHDT, CDR2 YNNKEL (reference sequence). This CDR3 is built from 13 residues.

In its sample, this clonotype was seen a few times. CDR3 bases: TGCGCCAGCAGCCCCAACCCGGGAAGCACAGATACGCAGTATTTT. It yields the protein CASSPNPGSTDTQYF. This chain connects TRBV4-1 to TRBJ2-3; D might be TRBD2 (5 bases). The germline V gene encodes CDR1 MGHRA and CDR2 YSYEKL. The CDR3 is 15 residues long. Trimming shortened V by 4 bases and J by 0 bases, and 11 bases separated the two germline ends.

V gene TRBV15 combines with J gene TRBJ2-7; D call uncertain. Trimming took off 1 base at V and 1 base at J, with 5 bases between the two ends. The germline V gene encodes CDR1 LNHNV and CDR2 YYDKDF (reference sequence). CDR3 length equals 13 residues. The CDR3 reads CATSRVESYEQYF. CDR3 in DNA: TGTGCCACCAGCAGAGTCGAGTCCTACGAGCAGTACTTC.

This clonotype was seen a handful of times. This chain connects TRBV10-1 to TRBJ2-7; the D gene is possibly TRBD1 (5 bases). CDR1 is WNHNN and CDR2 is SYGVQD in the germline V gene (reference sequence). The CDR3 is 16 residues long. The ends were cut back, 3 bases at V and 4 bases at J, with 19 bases in the middle. The CDR3 sequence: CASSDRTTLGLYEQYF. The CDR3, as DNA: TGCGCCAGCAGTGACCGGACGACCTTGGGGCTTTACGAGCAGTACTTC.

This clonotype appeared a few times. The chain recombines TRBV12-3 or TRBV12-4 with TRBJ2-4, with D perhaps TRBD2 (6 bases). This CDR3 has 14 residues. V lost 3 bases, J lost 6 bases, and 12 bases lay in between. The CDR3 region is CASSFTPSANIQYF. The DNA for the CDR3 is TGTGCCAGCAGTTTTACCCCTAGCGCAAACATTCAGTACTTC.

V usage is TRBV7-6 and J usage is TRBJ2-1; 9 bases fit TRBD2. J gave up 4 bases and V 8 bases, and 18 bases lay outside the gene matches. Germline assignment: CDR1 SGHVS and CDR2 FNYEAQ. The CDR3 length is 18 residues. CDR3 region: CASRSGDPLAGAYNEQFF. The CDR3 coding sequence is TGTGCCAGCCGTAGTGGCGACCCCTTAGCGGGAGCTTACAATGAGCAGTTCTTC.

The chain is built from TRBV5-6 and TRBJ2-7; no definite D call. V shed 1 base and J shed 5 bases, with 13 bases lying between them. The CDR3 contains 14 residues. The germline gives CDR1 SGHDT, CDR2 YYEEEE. The CDR3 spells CASSLPDLRHEQYF. The CDR3 DNA sequence: TGTGCCAGCAGCTTGCCGGATCTGAGGCACGAGCAGTACTTC.

This clonotype has a handful of counts. J is TRBJ2-1 and V is TRBV6-5; the match to TRBD2 covers 7 bases. The CDR3 contains 15 residues. Looked up from germline, CDR1 is MNHEY and CDR2 is SVGAGI. V lost 6 bases and J lost 0; bases outside the gene matches: 5. The CDR3 DNA sequence: TGTGCCAGCAGCCTGTGGGAGGGCTCCTACAATGAGCAGTTCTTC. This codes for CASSLWEGSYNEQFF.

The chain has TRBV5-1 and TRBJ2-7; 7 positions agree with TRBD2. Germline V gene lookup returns CDR1 SGHRS and CDR2 YFSETQ. This CDR3 region has 17 residues. V lost 4 bases, J lost 2 bases, and 15 bases stayed unmatched. The CDR3 DNA sequence: TGCGCCAGCAGCCGAAAATGGCGGAGCGGGACCACCTACGAGCAGTACTTC. This translates into CASSRKWRSGTTYEQYF.